Shown below are 26 T cell receptor beta chains from a single sample sequenced in a study of cytomegalovirus exposure and HLA in healthy donors. Assay: immunoSEQ multiplex PCR; the TCRdb copy retains only in-frame clones and omits some. The repertoire holds about 360,000 clones, with approximately 90% as singletons. The sample consisted of PBMCs. Receptors were obtained from a young woman in good health and CMV-seronegative.

The J gene is TRBJ2-2, the V gene TRBV5-4; 7 positions agree with TRBD2. Germline CDR1 reads SGHNT; CDR2 reads YYREEE (reference sequence). The V gene end was trimmed by 2 bases and the J gene end by 4 bases; junction bases not matched to a gene: 2. The CDR3 has 14 amino acids. CDR3 region: CASSFGGGTGELFF. CDR3 DNA sequence: TGTGCCAGCAGCTTTGGCGGGGGCACCGGGGAGCTGTTTTTT.

This chain links TRBV7-9 with TRBJ2-1; 8 nucleotides agree with TRBD2. Germline V gene sequence: CDR1 SEHNR, CDR2 FQNEAQ (reference sequence). The CDR3 has 14 amino acids. With 5 bases clipped from V and 10 bases from J, the junction kept 10 bases outside the gene matches. This CDR3 is CASSPHSGGEEQFF. The CDR3 DNA sequence: TGTGCCAGCAGCCCTCACTCGGGGGGGGAGGAGCAGTTCTTC.

This chain uses TRBV4-1 with TRBJ2-7; TRBD2 matches 7 bases. After removal of 0 bases from V and 0 bases from J, the junction contained 8 bases not matched to a gene. Per the germline V gene, CDR1 is MGHRA and CDR2 is YSYEKL. This CDR3 has 17 residues. The CDR3 DNA follows: TGCGCCAGCAGCCAAGATAGTGCTAGCGGTAGCTCCTACGAGCAGTACTTC. It codes for CASSQDSASGSSYEQYF.

The chain carries TRBV4-1 and TRBJ1-1, with a weak D call TRBD1 (5 bases). The length of the CDR3 is 16 residues. CDR1 is MGHRA, CDR2 YSYEKL, per germline. Trimming removed 3 bases from V and 5 bases from J, with 19 bases in between. CDR3 sequence reads: CASSQGGVVHGTEAFF. The CDR3 DNA sequence: TGCGCCAGCAGCCAGGGGGGGGTTGTGCACGGGACTGAAGCTTTCTTT.

The chain links TRBV29-1 to TRBJ2-5, with a tentative D call TRBD2 (6 bases). Trimming took off 4 bases at V and 7 bases at J, with 16 bases between the two ends. Germline values: CDR1 SQVTM, CDR2 ANQGSEA. The CDR3 covers 13 residues. The CDR3 region is CSVVFLRGWTQYF. CDR3 nucleotides: TGCAGCGTTGTGTTCCTGCGGGGTTGGACCCAGTACTTC. Based on the CDR3 plus reference TRBV29-1 and TRBJ2-5, the full variable domain is SAVISQKPSRDICQRGTSLTIQCQVDSQVTMMFWYRQQPGQSLTLIATANQGSEATYESGFVIDKFPISRPNLTFSTLTVSNMSPEDSSIYLCSVVFLRGWTQYFGPGTRLLVL.

The count of this clone is one. The rearrangement uses TRBV5-4 and TRBJ1-2, with D uncertain. The CDR3 extends over 16 amino acids. Looked up from germline, CDR1 is SGHNT and CDR2 is YYREEE (reference sequence). The ends were cut back, 4 bases at V and 3 bases at J, with 19 bases in the middle. CDR3 nucleotides: TGTGCCAGCAGCGAATCCCCGGCGGCTGAATACTATGGCTACACCTTC. Amino acid sequence: CASSESPAAEYYGYTF.

J is TRBJ2-3 and V is TRBV28; TRBD2 agrees at 11 bases. Germline V gives CDR1 MDHEN, CDR2 SYDVKM. The CDR3 spans 16 residues. V was pared by 5 bases and J by 1 base, with 5 bases of the junction left unmatched. This CDR3 is CASSRIAGGRTDTQYF. The CDR3 DNA reads TGTGCCAGCAGTCGTATAGCGGGAGGGCGCACAGATACGCAGTATTTT.

Points on this clone: Other DNA sequences within the sample encode an identical CDR3. The chain employs TRBV6-1 and TRBJ1-5, with TRBD1 as a possible D gene (5 bases). Germline CDR1 reads MNHNS; CDR2 reads SASEGT. The CDR3 is made up of 13 amino acids. The germline V and J ends were trimmed by 6 bases and 3 bases, with 9 bases remaining between them. The CDR3 protein is CASRQVNNQPQHF. The CDR3, as DNA: TGTGCCAGCAGACAGGTGAACAATCAGCCCCAGCATTTT.

J is TRBJ2-7 and V is TRBV19; 9 nucleotides align to TRBD1. The germline V gene encodes CDR1 LNHDA and CDR2 SQIVND (reference sequence). V lost 9 bases and J lost 4; bases outside the gene matches: 7. The CDR3 is 13 residues long. The CDR3: CASRDRGEYEQYF. DNA for the CDR3: TGTGCCAGCCGTGACAGGGGGGAATACGAGCAGTACTTC. Supplemented by reference TRBV19 and TRBJ2-7, the full variable domain reads DGGITQSPKYLFRKEGQNVTLSCEQNLNHDAMYWYRQDPGQGLRLIYYSQIVNDFQKGDIAEGYSVSREKKESFPLTVTSAQKNPTAFYLCASRDRGEYEQYFGPGTRLTVT.

The chain has TRBV6-5 and TRBJ2-1; 14 bases align to TRBD2. Losses at the gene ends were 6 bases for V and 3 bases for J; bases not matched to a gene: 1. The CDR3 is made up of 15 amino acids. Per the germline V gene, CDR1 is MNHEY and CDR2 is SVGAGI. This CDR3 is CASSGLAGGYNEQFF. CDR3 DNA sequence: TGTGCCAGCAGCGGACTAGCGGGGGGCTACAATGAGCAGTTCTTC.

The CDR3 DNA follows: TGTGCCAGCAGCTCAATCCCCGGACAGGGGGAGGCCTACGAGCAGTACTTC. Encoded protein: CASSSIPGQGEAYEQYF. The chain recombines TRBV7-9 with TRBJ2-7, with TRBD1 matching over 10 bases. V lost 4 bases to trimming and J lost 2 bases; unmatched junction nucleotides: 11. Germline V gene data show CDR1 as SEHNR and CDR2 as FQNEAQ (reference sequence). This CDR3 is 17 amino acids long.

The CDR3 sequence is CASSDSGRTDTQYF. CDR3 nucleotide sequence: TGCGCCAGCAGTGATAGCGGCCGCACAGATACGCAGTATTTT. This chain connects TRBV10-2 to TRBJ2-3; D is perhaps TRBD2 (6 bases). Trimming removed 3 bases at V and 1 base at J, with 8 bases between. The CDR3 consists of 14 residues. The germline V gene has CDR1 WSHSY and CDR2 SAAADI.

CDR3 loop: CASTLWGTGSTDTQYF. The CDR3 nucleotides read TGTGCCAGCACCCTTTGGGGGACAGGGAGCACAGATACGCAGTATTTT. J is TRBJ2-3 and V is TRBV5-4; 9 bases fit TRBD1. V dropped 6 bases and J dropped 0; count of bases not matched to a gene: 8. Germline assignment: CDR1 SGHNT and CDR2 YYREEE (reference sequence). CDR3 length equals 16 residues.

With regard to this clone: Its ends do not fully match the called genes, so a read error is possible. V usage is TRBV11-3 and J usage is TRBJ1-1; D is undetermined. Germline V gene lookup returns CDR1 SGHNT and CDR2 YENEEA. This CDR3 spans 13 amino acids. The CDR3 region is CASRLDHNTEAFF. In DNA, the CDR3 is TGTGCCAGCAGATTAGACCATAACACTGAAGCTTTCTTT.

The chain carries TRBV18 and TRBJ1-2; 7 bases align to TRBD1. Trimming took 3 bases from V and 3 from J; bases not matched to a gene: 4. CDR1 is KGHSH and CDR2 is LQKENI in the germline V gene. The CDR3 consists of 14 residues. The CDR3 is CASSPDQGDYGYTF. The CDR3 region has the DNA TGTGCCAGCTCACCCGACCAGGGGGACTATGGCTACACCTTC.

The chain is built from TRBV28 and TRBJ1-6, with D possibly being TRBD1 (6 bases). In germline, CDR1 is MDHEN, CDR2 SYDVKM. This CDR3 is 14 amino acids long. V lost 2 bases to trimming and J lost 10 bases, with 12 bases between them. In DNA form, the CDR3 reads TGTGCCAGCAGTTTAGGCTCAGGGGAATCACCCCTCCACTTT. Encoded protein: CASSLGSGESPLHF.

The chain carries TRBV18 and TRBJ2-1; TRBD2 matches at 10 bases. CDR3 size: 17 residues. Per germline, CDR1 KGHSH and CDR2 LQKENI. Germline trimming cut 3 bases from V and 1 base from J; bases unmatched to any gene: 6. CDR3 sequence reads: CASSPRLTSGSYNEQFF. CDR3 DNA sequence: TGTGCCAGCTCACCGAGGTTGACTAGCGGGTCCTACAATGAGCAGTTCTTC. Based on the CDR3 plus reference TRBV18 and TRBJ2-1, the full variable domain is NAGVMQNPRHLVRRRGQEARLRCSPMKGHSHVYWYRQLPEEGLKFMVYLQKENIIDESGMPKERFSAEFPKEGPSILRIQQVVRGDSAAYFCASSPRLTSGSYNEQFFGPGTRLTVL.

The chain links TRBV30 to TRBJ2-2; perhaps TRBD2 as D (5 bases). In germline, CDR1 is GTSNPN, CDR2 SVGIG (reference sequence). The CDR3 runs to 14 residues. The germline V and J ends were trimmed by 3 bases and 1 base, with 9 bases remaining between them. CDR3: CAWRLAGNTGELFF. The CDR3 DNA reads as TGTGCCTGGAGGCTAGCAGGGAACACCGGGGAGCTGTTTTTT.

The chain has TRBV7-2 and TRBJ1-3; 8 bases match TRBD1. J was trimmed by 4 bases and V by 3 bases; bases with no gene match: 8. This CDR3 comprises 16 residues. CDR1 and CDR2 from the germline V gene are SGHTA and FQGNSA. CDR3: CASSFPSTGAGNTIYF. The CDR3 region has the DNA TGTGCCAGCAGCTTCCCTTCGACAGGGGCAGGAAACACCATATATTTT.

The chain links TRBV5-4 to TRBJ2-7; TRBD2 is a possible D gene (6 bases). This CDR3 is built from 16 residues. Trimming pared 4 bases from V and 2 bases from J, leaving 19 bases between. The V gene's germline CDR1 is SGHNT and CDR2 YYREEE (reference sequence). CDR3 loop: CASSPGGRGPTYEQYF. CDR3 nucleotide sequence: TGTGCCAGCAGCCCTGGAGGGCGGGGACCCACCTACGAGCAGTACTTC.

V is TRBV4-1 and J is TRBJ1-2, with D uncertain. This CDR3 spans 13 amino acids. Germline V gene sequence: CDR1 MGHRA, CDR2 YSYEKL. Trimming removed 3 bases at V and 4 bases at J, with 9 bases between. The chain's CDR3 is CASSQRDGYGYTF. The DNA of the CDR3 is TGCGCCAGCAGCCAGAGGGATGGCTATGGCTACACCTTC.

The rearrangement uses TRBV15 and TRBJ1-2; D might be TRBD1 (6 bases). With 2 bases removed from V and 7 bases from J, the gap between germline ends came to 11 bases. The germline CDR1 and CDR2 sequences are LNHNV and YYDKDF (reference sequence). The CDR3 spans 13 residues. CDR3 amino acids: CATSRSQGGGYTF. The CDR3 region has the DNA TGTGCCACCAGCAGATCACAGGGCGGTGGCTACACCTTC.

This chain links TRBV5-1 with TRBJ1-6; 7 bases match TRBD1. There are 15 residues in the CDR3. Germline CDR1 reads SGHRS; CDR2 reads YFSETQ. Unmatched junction bases numbered 9, after V lost 5 bases and J lost 7 bases. The CDR3 loop is CASRSKGTENSPLHF. The DNA for the CDR3 is TGCGCCAGCAGGTCTAAAGGGACAGAAAATTCACCCCTCCACTTT.

This clone was seen more than once but under ten times. The V gene is TRBV11-2, the J gene TRBJ2-7; possible D gene TRBD2, 6 bases. The CDR3 is made up of 14 amino acids. Per the germline V gene, CDR1 is SGHAT and CDR2 is FQNNGV. The V end lost 0 bases, the J end lost 9 bases, and 15 bases lay between the germline ends. The CDR3 sequence is CASSLDIGEVGQYF. CDR3 nucleotides: TGTGCCAGCAGCTTAGATATTGGGGAGGTGGGGCAGTACTTC.

This clone was seen once. This chain connects TRBV27 to TRBJ1-2, with 7 bases aligning to TRBD1. V was clipped by 3 bases and J by 7 bases; unmatched bases: 8. Per the germline V gene, CDR1 is MNHEY and CDR2 is SMNVEV (reference sequence). This CDR3 spans 14 amino acids. The CDR3 here is CASSFWGDRGGYTF. The DNA for the CDR3 is TGTGCCAGCAGTTTTTGGGGGGACAGAGGTGGCTACACCTTC.

This clone was counted a few times. The V gene is TRBV10-1, the J gene TRBJ2-7; no definite D call. Germline-derived CDR1 and CDR2 are WNHNN and SYGVQD (reference sequence). The CDR3 sequence is 13 residues long. Trimming took off 3 bases at V and 0 bases at J, with 6 bases between the two ends. The CDR3 protein is CASSDSVSYEQYF. CDR3 coding DNA: TGCGCCAGCAGTGACTCAGTCTCCTACGAGCAGTACTTC.